A single sample is the source of the 32 T cell receptor beta chains below, sequenced in a study of blood T cell repertoires in COVID-19. Using immunoSEQ multiplex PCR, the repertoire was profiled, and TCRdb retains in-frame clones only, with some absent. Of 150,000 to 200,000 clones in the sample, over 80% were seen once. What was sequenced was peripheral blood. The source of these receptors is a woman aged 50 to 60 with acute or convalescent COVID-19.

This clone was counted between two and nine times. V usage is TRBV7-2 and J usage is TRBJ2-2, with D possibly matching TRBD1 (6 bases). This CDR3 is built from 15 residues. The V end lost 4 bases, the J end lost 8 bases, and 17 bases lay between the germline ends. Germline V gene sequence: CDR1 SGHTA, CDR2 FQGNSA. Here the CDR3 reads CASSSSRGRAGELFF. DNA for the CDR3: TGTGCCAGCAGCTCCTCCAGGGGACGTGCTGGGGAGCTGTTTTTT.

The rearrangement links TRBV5-1 to TRBJ1-3, with TRBD1 matching over 7 bases. The CDR3 sequence is 15 residues long. Looked up from germline, CDR1 is SGHRS and CDR2 is YFSETQ. After removal of 3 bases from V and 2 bases from J, the junction contained 5 bases not matched to a gene. In DNA, the CDR3 is TGCGCCAGCAGCTCAATTACAGGGGCTGGAAACACCATATATTTT. Translation gives CASSSITGAGNTIYF.

This clone showed up just a few times. The V call is TRBV27, the J call TRBJ2-3; D remains unclear. The CDR3 has 14 amino acids. The V gene lost 5 bases and the J gene lost 5 bases, with 14 bases spanning the gap. Germline lookup yields CDR1 MNHEY and CDR2 SMNVEV (reference sequence). CDR3 nucleotides: TGTGCCAGCAGTAACCGGGTTAAAGGAGATACGCAGTATTTT. This translates into CASSNRVKGDTQYF.

The J gene is TRBJ2-1, the V gene TRBV7-8, with TRBD1 matching over 7 bases. Trimming took 4 bases from V and 7 from J; bases not matched to a gene: 7. Germline CDR1 SGHVS, CDR2 FQNEAQ. The CDR3 covers 14 residues. The CDR3 DNA reads TGTGCCAGCAGCTCCCGACAGGGTAGGAATGAGCAGTTCTTC. Translation gives CASSSRQGRNEQFF.

This clone was observed once. This rearrangement joins TRBV6-5 to TRBJ2-7; TRBD1 matches 7 bases. Losses at the gene ends were 0 bases for V and 5 bases for J; bases not matched to a gene: 7. The CDR3 length is 15 residues. In germline, CDR1 is MNHEY, CDR2 SVGAGI. The CDR3 loop reads CASSYSMTGRDEQYF. The CDR3 DNA reads as TGTGCCAGCAGTTACTCGATGACAGGGAGAGACGAGCAGTACTTC.

The rearrangement links TRBV6-5 to TRBJ1-2, with 8 bases lining up with TRBD1. The CDR3 runs to 15 residues. V gave up 0 bases and J gave up 6 bases; unmatched junction bases: 6. Germline loops: CDR1 MNHEY, CDR2 SVGAGI. In DNA form, the CDR3 reads TGTGCCAGCAGTTACTCCCCGCGGACAGGGAATGGCTACACCTTC. Protein: CASSYSPRTGNGYTF.

The CDR3 spells CSVDGGGYEQYF. The DNA for the CDR3 is TGCAGCGTTGATGGGGGGGGGTACGAGCAGTACTTC. This chain connects TRBV29-1 to TRBJ2-7, with 7 bases that match TRBD2. The V gene's germline CDR1 is SQVTM and CDR2 ANQGSEA. The CDR3 sequence is 12 residues long. The ends lost 3 bases at V and 4 bases at J; junction bases unmatched: 3.

Points on this clone: The same CDR3 is also encoded by other DNA sequences in this sample. This chain joins TRBV18 and TRBJ1-6; 9 bases are a match to TRBD1. The CDR3 spans 14 residues. V shed 2 bases, J shed 7 bases, and the junction held 0 bases outside the gene matches. Germline loops: CDR1 KGHSH, CDR2 LQKENI. The CDR3: CASSPDRGNSPLHF. CDR3 nucleotide sequence: TGTGCCAGCTCACCAGACAGGGGGAATTCACCCCTCCACTTT.

DNA of the CDR3: TGTGCCAGCAGCGTCGGACTAGCGGGAGGGGGGGAGCTGTTTTTT. As protein: CASSVGLAGGGELFF. The chain links TRBV11-2 to TRBJ2-2, with 15 bases identical to TRBD2. The V and J ends lost 5 bases and 8 bases, in that order; junction bases with no gene match: 3. The CDR3 sequence is 15 residues long. The germline V gene has CDR1 SGHAT and CDR2 FQNNGV. Full variable domain (rest looked up from reference TRBV11-2 and TRBJ2-2): EAGVAQSPRYKIIEKRQSVAFWCNPISGHATLYWYQQILGQGPKLLIQFQNNGVVDDSQLPKDRFSAERLKGVDSTLKIQPAKLEDSAVYLCASSVGLAGGGELFFGEGSRLTVL.

This clone was seen a single time. The CDR3 loop is CASSWTSGGGADTQYF. The CDR3 DNA reads TGTGCCAGCAGCTGGACTAGCGGGGGCGGTGCAGATACGCAGTATTTT. This chain joins TRBV7-2 and TRBJ2-3; TRBD2 aligns across 13 bases. V was pared by 4 bases and J by 4 bases, with 5 bases of the junction left unmatched. Germline values: CDR1 SGHTA, CDR2 FQGNSA. This CDR3 contains 16 residues.

The chain joins TRBV18 to TRBJ1-4, with 8 positions matching TRBD1. J lost 8 bases, V lost 3 bases, and 8 bases had no gene match. The CDR3 sequence is 15 residues long. CDR1 and CDR2 from the germline V gene are KGHSH and LQKENI. The CDR3 spells CASSPGTGQREKLFF. Here the CDR3 DNA reads TGTGCCAGCTCACCGGGGACAGGTCAACGGGAAAAACTGTTTTTT.

The chain uses TRBV15 and TRBJ2-5, with 7 bases aligning to TRBD2. Germline V lookup: CDR1 LNHNV, CDR2 YYDKDF (reference sequence). The trim removed 1 base at V and 2 bases at J, leaving 7 bases unmatched. The CDR3 consists of 16 residues. This chain's CDR3 is CATSRGDSGQQETQYF. The CDR3, as DNA: TGTGCCACCAGCAGAGGTGATAGCGGGCAGCAAGAGACCCAGTACTTC.

The CDR3: CASSYVGGGSTDTQYF. In DNA, the CDR3 is TGTGCCAGCAGTTATGTGGGCGGGGGGAGCACAGATACGCAGTATTTT. The chain couples TRBV6-2 or TRBV6-3 to TRBJ2-3; 8 bases map to TRBD2. With V trimmed by 3 bases and J by 0 bases, 5 bases remained unmatched. The CDR3 totals 16 residues. CDR1 and CDR2 from the germline V gene are MNHEY and SVGEGT.

The genes are TRBV28 and TRBJ1-5, with unresolved D. The CDR3 runs 12 residues. The germline V gene has CDR1 MDHEN and CDR2 SYDVKM. Trimming took off 7 bases at V and 5 bases at J, with 9 bases between the two ends. CDR3 nucleotide sequence: TGTGCCAGCACTCTCAAGCATCAGCCCCAGCATTTT. It codes for CASTLKHQPQHF.

The chain is built from TRBV4-1 and TRBJ1-5; the D is unclear. Germline CDR1 MGHRA, CDR2 YSYEKL. Trimming shortened V by 4 bases and J by 1 base, and 8 bases separated the two germline ends. There are 14 residues in the CDR3. For the CDR3, the DNA is TGCGCCAGCAGCCGATACTGGAGCAATCAGCCCCAGCATTTT. It is translated as CASSRYWSNQPQHF.

V is TRBV12-5 and J is TRBJ2-1; D is possibly TRBD2 (5 bases). The CDR3 is 15 residues long. V lost 5 bases and J lost 0, with 11 bases in between. Germline V gene data show CDR1 as LGHNT and CDR2 as FRNRAP. The CDR3 region is CASGPTRDSYNEQFF. The CDR3 region has the DNA TGTGCTAGTGGTCCGACCCGGGACTCCTACAATGAGCAGTTCTTC. Using reference TRBV12-5 and TRBJ2-1 for the parts outside the CDR3, the full variable domain is DARVTQTPRHKVTEMGQEVTMRCQPILGHNTVFWYRQTMMQGLELLAYFRNRAPLDDSGMPKDRFSAEMPDATLATLKIQPSEPRDSAVYFCASGPTRDSYNEQFFGPGTRLTVL.

The chain couples TRBV15 to TRBJ2-5, with TRBD1 identical over 7 bases. CDR3 size: 13 residues. With V trimmed by 3 bases and J by 5 bases, 3 bases remained unmatched. Germline assignment: CDR1 LNHNV and CDR2 YYDKDF (reference sequence). The CDR3 sequence: CATSRTGKETQYF. The CDR3, as DNA: TGTGCCACCAGCAGGACAGGGAAGGAGACCCAGTACTTC.

The chain employs TRBV6-4 and TRBJ2-1; a weak D match, TRBD1 (5 bases). CDR1 is MRHNA, CDR2 SNTAGT, per germline. This CDR3 spans 15 amino acids. The V and J ends lost 3 bases and 6 bases respectively, with 15 bases between them. CDR3 amino acids: CASSEEVRGFNEQFF. CDR3 sequence (DNA): TGTGCCAGCAGTGAGGAAGTTAGGGGATTCAATGAGCAGTTCTTC.

This clone has just one count. This sequence joins TRBV20-1 and TRBJ2-5; D is uncertain. Per the germline V gene, CDR1 is DFQATT and CDR2 is SNEGSKA (reference sequence). CDR3 length equals 10 residues. Deletions cut 6 bases from V and 5 bases from J, with 7 bases between. The CDR3 bases are TGCAGTGCGGTTGCGGAGACCCAGTACTTC. It codes for CSAVAETQYF.

About this clone itself: The junction departs from germline at one end; a sequencing error may be responsible. The rearrangement joins TRBV7-3 to TRBJ2-1; TRBD2 matches 7 bases. CDR3 length: 14 amino acids. CDR1 is SGHTA, CDR2 FQGTGA, per germline. CDR3 DNA sequence: TGTGCCAGCAGCCTAACGATTCGGGAGGAGGAGCAGTTCTTC. It is translated as CASSLTIREEEQFF.

This chain links TRBV3-1 (or the pseudogene TRBV3-2) with TRBJ1-2, with D uncertain. V gave up 0 bases and J gave up 6 bases, with 11 bases separating them. This CDR3 is 14 amino acids long. Germline loops: CDR1 LGHDT, CDR2 YNNKEL (reference sequence). The CDR3 spells CASSQESGTHGYTF. The CDR3 coding sequence is TGTGCCAGCAGCCAAGAATCAGGCACGCATGGCTACACCTTC.

The chain couples TRBV18 to TRBJ1-3; D perhaps matches TRBD1 (6 bases). The germline V and J ends were trimmed by 1 base and 0 bases, with 10 bases remaining between them. This CDR3 region has 16 residues. Germline loops: CDR1 KGHSH, CDR2 LQKENI. CDR3 bases: TGTGCCAGCTCACCACGGACAGTGCTCTCTGGAAACACCATATATTTT. It is translated as CASSPRTVLSGNTIYF.

The chain links TRBV24-1 to TRBJ1-4, with D possibly being TRBD1 (6 bases). Germline loops: CDR1 KGHDR, CDR2 SFDVKD. V lost 4 bases and J 8 bases, leaving 19 bases between the germline ends. The CDR3 runs 16 residues. The CDR3 loop is CATSDRKSGVGEKLFF. CDR3 DNA sequence: TGTGCCACCAGTGACCGGAAGTCAGGGGTTGGAGAAAAACTGTTTTTT.

J is TRBJ1-2 and V is TRBV4-3, with 7 bases lining up with TRBD1. The CDR3 has 15 amino acids. Trimming cost V 0 bases and J 8 bases; bases outside gene matches: 9. CDR1 and CDR2 from the germline V gene are LGHNA and YSLEER. The CDR3 protein is CASSQDLGGAWGYTF. CDR3 coding DNA: TGCGCCAGCAGCCAAGATTTAGGGGGCGCTTGGGGCTACACCTTC.

V gene TRBV3-1 (or the pseudogene TRBV3-2) combines with J gene TRBJ1-4; D not resolved. The germline V gene has CDR1 LGHDT and CDR2 YNNKEL (reference sequence). V lost 8 bases and J lost 2, with 12 bases in between. This CDR3 has 14 residues. CDR3: CASGRGGTNEKLFF. DNA for the CDR3: TGTGCCAGCGGTAGAGGTGGGACTAATGAAAAACTGTTTTTT.

The chain recombines TRBV19 with TRBJ1-5; 12 nucleotides match TRBD1. This CDR3 is 19 amino acids long. Germline V gives CDR1 LNHDA, CDR2 SQIVND (reference sequence). V trimming: 2 bases; J trimming: 0 bases; junction bases outside the gene matches: 8. The CDR3 is CASSISRDRGPASNQPQHF. The DNA of the CDR3 is TGTGCCAGTAGTATATCCCGGGACAGGGGGCCGGCTAGCAATCAGCCCCAGCATTTT.

CDR3 sequence reads: CASSQPPNSPLHF. Written as DNA, the CDR3 is TGTGCCAGCAGCCAACCCCCGAATTCACCCCTCCACTTT. The J gene is TRBJ1-6, the V gene TRBV3-1 (or the pseudogene TRBV3-2); D is undetermined. The V and J ends lost 2 bases and 7 bases respectively, with 6 bases between them. CDR1 LGHDT and CDR2 YNNKEL come from the germline V gene (reference sequence). This CDR3 has 13 residues.

The J gene is TRBJ1-5, the V gene TRBV10-2; no clear D gene. Per germline, CDR1 WSHSY and CDR2 SAAADI. V gave up 6 bases and J gave up 1 base, with 7 bases separating them. The CDR3 covers 13 residues. CDR3 nucleotides: TGCGCCAGCAGGGTTAGCAGCAATCAGCCCCAGCATTTT. Protein: CASRVSSNQPQHF.

The V gene is TRBV27, the J gene TRBJ2-1; 7 bases fit TRBD2. From germline, CDR1 is MNHEY and CDR2 SMNVEV (reference sequence). The CDR3 is made up of 14 amino acids. J was trimmed by 10 bases and V by 0 bases; bases with no gene match: 6. CDR3 in amino acids: CASSLSFGAGEQFF. CDR3 DNA: TGTGCCAGCAGTTTATCGTTTGGAGCGGGAGAGCAGTTCTTC.

The chain links TRBV6-4 to TRBJ1-1, with a weak D call TRBD1 (5 bases). Trimming pared 4 bases from V and 5 bases from J, leaving 11 bases between. Per germline, CDR1 MRHNA and CDR2 SNTAGT. There are 13 residues in the CDR3. The CDR3: CASSGTIGTEAFF. The CDR3 coding sequence is TGTGCCAGCAGTGGGACAATAGGGACTGAAGCTTTCTTT.

The rearrangement uses TRBV5-8 and TRBJ1-5; possible D gene TRBD1, 6 bases. V lost 1 base, J lost 2 bases, and 10 bases lay in between. The CDR3 has 15 residues. Germline-derived CDR1 and CDR2 are SGHTS and YDEGEE. DNA for the CDR3: TGTGCCAGCAGCTTGTCAAACAGGGGCAATCAGCCCCAGCATTTT. Translating it yields CASSLSNRGNQPQHF.

The V gene is TRBV10-2, the J gene TRBJ1-1; unclear D gene. Deletions cut 8 bases from V and 0 bases from J, with 7 bases between. CDR3 length: 12 residues. Germline V CDR1 and CDR2: WSHSY, SAAADI. The CDR3 DNA sequence: TGCGCCAGCCAGACAATGAACACTGAAGCTTTCTTT. Its protein product is CASQTMNTEAFF.